A selection of T cell receptor beta chains follows, all from one sample in a study of shared clonotypes between healthy human individuals. The assay was immunoSEQ multiplex PCR, and TCRdb's table has in-frame clones only and misses some. This table has 2 million or so clones, over 85% appearing once. The sample comprised naive CD4+ T cells sorted from blood. The receptors were sampled from a man between 18 and 35 years old in good health. The CDR3 runs from the conserved cysteine through the conserved F or W. D genes are given only for firm matches. Not every row has a clone size; where given, it reads once, few, many or a size class.

d_gene	j_gene	abundance	v_gene	CDR3aa	CDR3nt
TRBD1	TRBJ2-1	-	TRBV2	CASSVGQGANKQFF	TGTGCCAGCAGTGTCGGACAGGGGGCGAACAAGCAGTTCTTC
-	TRBJ2-7	-	TRBV11-1	CASSFKWGHEQYF	TGTGCCAGCAGCTTCAAATGGGGACACGAGCAGTACTTC
-	TRBJ1-5	-	TRBV30	CAWSAQGDQPQHF	TGTGCCTGGAGCGCTCAGGGAGATCAGCCCCAGCATTTT
TRBD1	TRBJ1-6	-	TRBV9	CASSVGGQGASYNSPLHF	TGTGCCAGCAGCGTAGGAGGCCAGGGGGCCTCCTATAATTCACCCCTCCACTTT
-	TRBJ1-4	-	TRBV30	CAWKGPSGEKLFF	TGTGCCTGGAAGGGACCTTCGGGAGAAAAACTGTTTTTT
TRBD2	TRBJ2-7	-	TRBV7-2	CASSLREGSVSGQYF	TGTGCCAGCAGCTTAAGGGAGGGATCAGTCTCGGGGCAGTACTTC
TRBD2	TRBJ2-3	-	TRBV9	CASSLTSGRSTDTQYF	TGTGCCAGCAGCCTGACTAGCGGGAGGAGCACAGATACGCAGTATTTT
-	TRBJ2-2	-	TRBV5-1	CASSLSIVGGPNTGELFF	TGCGCCAGCAGCTTGTCGATTGTGGGGGGCCCGAACACCGGGGAGCTGTTTTTT
TRBD2	TRBJ2-1	-	TRBV6-6	CASHNSGGAYEQFF	TGTGCCAGCCATAATAGCGGGGGGGCGTATGAGCAGTTCTTC
-	TRBJ2-3	-	TRBV18	CASSPPGFETGDTQYF	TGTGCCAGCTCACCACCGGGGTTCGAAACTGGGGATACGCAGTATTTT
-	TRBJ2-5	-	TRBV4-2	CASSQGGEWGETQYF	TGTGCCAGCAGCCAAGGGGGCGAGTGGGGAGAGACCCAGTACTTC
-	TRBJ2-3	-	TRBV11-2	CASAKDGTDTQYF	TGTGCCAGCGCCAAGGACGGCACAGATACGCAGTATTTT
TRBD1	TRBJ2-1	-	TRBV28	CASTDRGQNEQFF	TGTGCCAGCACGGACAGGGGGCAGAATGAGCAGTTCTTC
-	TRBJ2-7	-	TRBV6-5	CASSYSGAYEQYF	TGTGCCAGCAGTTACTCGGGGGCCTACGAGCAGTACTTC
-	TRBJ1-4	-	TRBV10-3	CATGVATNEKLFF	TGTGCCACTGGAGTTGCAACTAATGAAAAACTGTTTTTT
TRBD1	TRBJ2-7	-	TRBV18	CASSDAGTGVYF	TGTGCCAGCTCAGACGCCGGGACAGGGGTGTACTTC
TRBD2	TRBJ2-1	-	TRBV10-1	CASSEHSGTSGRLFYNEQFF	TGCGCCAGCAGTGAGCACTCTGGGACTAGCGGCAGATTATTCTACAATGAGCAGTTCTTC
-	TRBJ2-2	-	TRBV6-5	CASSYGGTGELFF	TGTGCCAGCAGTTACGGCGGGACCGGGGAGCTGTTTTTT
-	TRBJ2-6	once	TRBV10-3	CAIREQGANVLTF	TGTGCCATCAGAGAACAGGGGGCCAACGTCCTGACTTTC
-	TRBJ1-6	-	TRBV27	CASSFEAAYNSPLHF	TGTGCCAGCAGTTTCGAAGCAGCCTATAATTCACCCCTCCACTTT
TRBD1	TRBJ1-6	once	TRBV18	CASSGYGQGQSPLHF	TGTGCCAGCTCAGGATACGGACAGGGACAGTCACCCCTCCACTTT
-	TRBJ2-1	-	TRBV9	CASSAFYNEQFF	TGTGCCAGCAGTGCTTTCTACAATGAGCAGTTCTTC
-	TRBJ1-5	-	TRBV5-1	CASSLEGLNSNQPQHF	TGCGCCAGCAGCTTGGAAGGTCTGAATAGCAATCAGCCCCAGCATTTT
-	TRBJ2-7	-	TRBV6-5	CASSYSSGDEQYF	TGTGCCAGCAGTTACTCCTCTGGCGACGAGCAGTACTTC
-	TRBJ2-1	-	TRBV10-3	CAISGDPSYNEQFF	TGTGCCATCAGTGGTGACCCCTCCTACAATGAGCAGTTCTTC
TRBD2	TRBJ2-5	-	TRBV5-5	CASELRLLSSGGNQETQYF	TGTGCCAGCGAGCTTCGTCTTTTATCCAGCGGGGGAAACCAAGAGACCCAGTACTTC
-	TRBJ1-6	-	TRBV19	CASSIWHSDSPLHF	TGTGCCAGTAGTATTTGGCATTCGGATTCACCCCTCCACTTT
-	TRBJ1-2	-	TRBV4-3	CASSPEGSRAEGYTF	TGCGCCAGCAGCCCTGAGGGATCAAGAGCGGAAGGCTACACCTTC
-	TRBJ2-7	-	TRBV7-8	CASSLVKMEWRPTPFEQYF	TGTGCCAGCAGCTTAGTTAAAATGGAATGGAGACCGACTCCTTTCGAGCAGTACTTC
TRBD1	TRBJ1-1	-	TRBV5-6	CASSMGQFYTEAFF	TGTGCCAGCAGCATGGGACAGTTCTACACTGAAGCTTTCTTT
TRBD2	TRBJ2-3	-	TRBV6-1	CASSEAASGRLGWKDTQYF	TGTGCCAGCAGTGAAGCGGCTAGCGGGAGGTTGGGCTGGAAAGATACGCAGTATTTT
TRBD2	TRBJ2-7	-	TRBV7-2	CASSLARLAGGKNEQYF	TGTGCCAGCAGCCTAGCGAGACTAGCGGGAGGTAAAAACGAGCAGTACTTC
TRBD2	TRBJ2-5	once	TRBV5-1	CASSPIAGAVETQYF	TGCGCCAGCAGCCCGATAGCGGGAGCGGTGGAGACCCAGTACTTC
TRBD1	TRBJ1-6	-	TRBV18	CASSLRQGGDSPLHF	TGTGCCAGCTCATTACGACAGGGTGGAGATTCACCCCTCCACTTT
TRBD1	TRBJ1-4	once	TRBV5-4	CASSLLGTDNEKLFF	TGTGCCAGCAGCTTGTTGGGGACAGACAATGAAAAACTGTTTTTT
TRBD2	TRBJ2-3	-	TRBV4-3	CASSQGLAESYTQYF	TGCGCCAGCAGCCAAGGGCTAGCGGAGTCGTATACGCAGTATTTT
-	TRBJ1-1	-	TRBV27	CASSLWAGAEAFF	TGTGCCAGCAGTTTGTGGGCGGGGGCTGAAGCTTTCTTT
TRBD1	TRBJ2-7	-	TRBV7-9	CASSPGTGTNGAYEQYF	TGTGCCAGCAGCCCGGGGACAGGGACAAATGGGGCCTACGAGCAGTACTTC
TRBD1	TRBJ1-2	-	TRBV5-1	CASSLNRGGIDGYTF	TGCGCCAGCAGCTTAAACAGGGGCGGAATAGATGGCTACACCTTC
-	TRBJ1-2	-	TRBV21-1	CASSINPTGDYGYTF	TGTGCCAGCAGCATTAACCCCACAGGGGACTATGGCTACACCTTC
-	TRBJ2-1	-	TRBV4-1	CASSQPRAGAMNNEQFF	TGCGCCAGCAGCCAACCCAGGGCCGGAGCTATGAACAATGAGCAGTTCTTC